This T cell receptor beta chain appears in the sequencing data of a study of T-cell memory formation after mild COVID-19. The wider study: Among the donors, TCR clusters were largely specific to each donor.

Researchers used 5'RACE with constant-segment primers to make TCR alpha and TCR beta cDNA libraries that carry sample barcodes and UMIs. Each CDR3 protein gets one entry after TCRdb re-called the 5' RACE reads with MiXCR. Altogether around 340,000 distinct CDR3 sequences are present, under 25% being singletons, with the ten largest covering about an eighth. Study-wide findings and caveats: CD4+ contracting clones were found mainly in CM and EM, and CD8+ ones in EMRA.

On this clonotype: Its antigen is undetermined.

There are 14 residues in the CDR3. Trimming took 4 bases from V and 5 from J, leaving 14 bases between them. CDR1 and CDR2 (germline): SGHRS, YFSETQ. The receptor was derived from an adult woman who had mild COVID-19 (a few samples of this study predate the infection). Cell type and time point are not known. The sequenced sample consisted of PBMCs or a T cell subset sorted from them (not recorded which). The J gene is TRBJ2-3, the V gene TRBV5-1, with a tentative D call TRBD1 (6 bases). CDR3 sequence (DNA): TGCGCCAGCAGCCCGAGATCACAGGGAGATACGCAGTATTTT. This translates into CASSPRSQGDTQYF.